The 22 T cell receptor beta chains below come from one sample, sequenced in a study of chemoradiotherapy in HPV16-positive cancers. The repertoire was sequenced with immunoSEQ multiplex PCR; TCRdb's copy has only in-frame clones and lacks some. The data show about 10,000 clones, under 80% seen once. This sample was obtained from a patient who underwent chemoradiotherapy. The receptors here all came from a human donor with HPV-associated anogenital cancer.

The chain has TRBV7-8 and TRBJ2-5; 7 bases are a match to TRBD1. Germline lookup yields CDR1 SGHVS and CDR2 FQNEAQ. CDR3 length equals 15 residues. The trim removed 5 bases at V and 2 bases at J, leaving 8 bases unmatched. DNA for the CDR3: TGTGCCAGCAGCCCTTCAGGGGGTTGGCAAGAGACCCAGTACTTC. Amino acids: CASSPSGGWQETQYF.

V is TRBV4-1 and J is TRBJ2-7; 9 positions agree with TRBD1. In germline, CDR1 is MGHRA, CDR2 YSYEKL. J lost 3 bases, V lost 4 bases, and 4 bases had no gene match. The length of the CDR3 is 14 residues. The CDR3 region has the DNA TGCGCCAGCAGCCGCACAGGGGGCAACTACGAGCAGTACTTC. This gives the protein CASSRTGGNYEQYF.

The CDR3 region has the DNA TGTGCCTGGAGCGCTGGGAGCGGGGGGGGCACAGATACGCAGTATTTT. Encoded protein: CAWSAGSGGGTDTQYF. The chain carries TRBV30 and TRBJ2-3; TRBD2 matches at 10 bases. Per the germline V gene, CDR1 is GTSNPN and CDR2 is SVGIG (reference sequence). The trim removed 3 bases at V and 1 base at J, leaving 7 bases unmatched. The length of the CDR3 is 16 residues.

The DNA for the CDR3 is TGTGCCATCAGTGAGGCTGAGGGGGGGTATCAGCCCCAGCATTTT. Translated, it gives CAISEAEGGYQPQHF. The V call is TRBV10-3, the J call TRBJ1-5; D is possibly TRBD1 (6 bases). The V end was cut by 2 bases, the J end by 5 bases, with 13 bases between. CDR3 length: 15 amino acids. Germline V gene lookup returns CDR1 ENHRY and CDR2 SYGVKD.

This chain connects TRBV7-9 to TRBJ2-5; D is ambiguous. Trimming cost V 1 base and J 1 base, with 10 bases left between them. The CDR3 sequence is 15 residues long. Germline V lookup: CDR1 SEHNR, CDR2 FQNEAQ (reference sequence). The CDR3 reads CASSLVEVIQETQYF. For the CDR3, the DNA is TGTGCCAGCAGCTTAGTAGAGGTGATCCAAGAGACCCAGTACTTC.

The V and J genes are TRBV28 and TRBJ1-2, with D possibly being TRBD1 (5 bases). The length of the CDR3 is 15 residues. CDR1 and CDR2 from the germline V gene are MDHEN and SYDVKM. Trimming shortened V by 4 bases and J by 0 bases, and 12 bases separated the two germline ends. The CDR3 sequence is CASSSSRVSNYGYTF. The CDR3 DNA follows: TGTGCCAGCAGTTCCTCCAGGGTTTCTAACTATGGCTACACCTTC.

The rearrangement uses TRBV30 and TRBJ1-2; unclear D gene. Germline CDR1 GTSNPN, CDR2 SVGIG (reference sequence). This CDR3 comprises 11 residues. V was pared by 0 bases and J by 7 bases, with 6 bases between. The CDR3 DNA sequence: TGTGCCTGGAGTGTACTGGGTGGCTACACCTTC. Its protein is CAWSVLGGYTF.

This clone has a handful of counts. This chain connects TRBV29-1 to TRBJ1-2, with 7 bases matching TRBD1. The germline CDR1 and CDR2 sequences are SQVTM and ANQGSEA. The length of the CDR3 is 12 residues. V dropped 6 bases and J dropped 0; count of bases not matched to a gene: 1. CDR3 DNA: TGCAGCGTCCAGGGGGCTAACTATGGCTACACCTTC. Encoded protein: CSVQGANYGYTF.

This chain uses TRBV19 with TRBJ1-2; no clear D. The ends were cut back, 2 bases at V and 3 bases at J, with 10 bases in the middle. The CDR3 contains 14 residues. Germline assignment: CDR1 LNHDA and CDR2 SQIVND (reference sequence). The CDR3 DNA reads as TGTGCCAGTAGTATAAGGCCCCCACACTATGGCTACACCTTC. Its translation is CASSIRPPHYGYTF.

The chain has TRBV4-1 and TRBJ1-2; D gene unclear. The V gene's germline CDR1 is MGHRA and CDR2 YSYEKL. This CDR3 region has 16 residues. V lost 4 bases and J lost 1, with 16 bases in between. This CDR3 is CASSLKFFEGNYGYTF. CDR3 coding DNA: TGCGCCAGCAGCCTCAAGTTTTTCGAGGGTAACTATGGCTACACCTTC.

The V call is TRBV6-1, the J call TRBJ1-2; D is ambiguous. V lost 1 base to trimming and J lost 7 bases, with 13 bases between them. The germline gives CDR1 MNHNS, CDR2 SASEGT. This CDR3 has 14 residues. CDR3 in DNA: TGTGCCAGCAGTGAAGGCGCGCATAACGGTGGCTACACCTTC. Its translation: CASSEGAHNGGYTF.

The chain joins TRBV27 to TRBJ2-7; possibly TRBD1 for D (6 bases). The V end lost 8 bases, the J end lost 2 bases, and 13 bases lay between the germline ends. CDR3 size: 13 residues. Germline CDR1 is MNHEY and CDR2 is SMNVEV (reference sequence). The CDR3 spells CASGRGGTYEQYF. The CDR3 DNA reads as TGTGCCAGCGGAAGAGGGGGTACCTACGAGCAGTACTTC.

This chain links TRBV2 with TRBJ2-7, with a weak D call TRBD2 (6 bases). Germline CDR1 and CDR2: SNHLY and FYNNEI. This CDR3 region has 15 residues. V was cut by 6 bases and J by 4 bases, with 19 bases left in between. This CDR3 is CASSSRLAREYEQYF. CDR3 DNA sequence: TGTGCCAGCAGCTCCCGCCTAGCGCGAGAATACGAGCAGTACTTC.

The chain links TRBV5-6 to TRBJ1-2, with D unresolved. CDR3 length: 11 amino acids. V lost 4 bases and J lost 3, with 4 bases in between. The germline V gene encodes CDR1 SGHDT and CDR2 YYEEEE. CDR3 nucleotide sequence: TGTGCCAGCAGCGCGTACTATGGCTACACCTTC. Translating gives CASSAYYGYTF.

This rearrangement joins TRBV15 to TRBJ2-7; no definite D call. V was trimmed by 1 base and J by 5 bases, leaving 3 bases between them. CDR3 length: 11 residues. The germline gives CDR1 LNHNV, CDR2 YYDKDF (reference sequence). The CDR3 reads CATSRGNEQYF. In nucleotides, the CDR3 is TGTGCCACCAGCAGAGGAAACGAGCAGTACTTC.

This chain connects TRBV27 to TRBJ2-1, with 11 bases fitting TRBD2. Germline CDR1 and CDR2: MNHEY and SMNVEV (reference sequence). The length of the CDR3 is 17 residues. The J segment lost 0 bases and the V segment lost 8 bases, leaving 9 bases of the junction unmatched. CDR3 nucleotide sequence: TGTGCCAGCGGTGGTGCTAGCGGGGGGAGCTCCTACAATGAGCAGTTCTTC. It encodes CASGGASGGSSYNEQFF.

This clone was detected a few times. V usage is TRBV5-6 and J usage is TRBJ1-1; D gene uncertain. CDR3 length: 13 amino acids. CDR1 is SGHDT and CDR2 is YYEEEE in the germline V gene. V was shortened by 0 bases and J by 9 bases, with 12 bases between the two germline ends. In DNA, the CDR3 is TGTGCCAGCAGCTTGGGCCAGAGTCAGAAAGCTTTCTTT. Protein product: CASSLGQSQKAFF.

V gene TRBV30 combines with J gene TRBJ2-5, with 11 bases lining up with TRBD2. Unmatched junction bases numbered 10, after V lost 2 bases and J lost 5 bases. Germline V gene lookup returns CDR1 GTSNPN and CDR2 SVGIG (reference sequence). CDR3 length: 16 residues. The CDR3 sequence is CAWSPGSGGARETQYF. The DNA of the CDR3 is TGTGCCTGGAGTCCAGGTAGCGGGGGGGCCAGGGAGACCCAGTACTTC.

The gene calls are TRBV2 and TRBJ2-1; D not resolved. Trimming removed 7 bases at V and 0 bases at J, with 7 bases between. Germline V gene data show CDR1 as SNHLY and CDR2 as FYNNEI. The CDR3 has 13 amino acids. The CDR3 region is CASNSGSYNEQFF. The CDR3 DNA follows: TGTGCCAGCAACTCGGGCTCCTACAATGAGCAGTTCTTC.

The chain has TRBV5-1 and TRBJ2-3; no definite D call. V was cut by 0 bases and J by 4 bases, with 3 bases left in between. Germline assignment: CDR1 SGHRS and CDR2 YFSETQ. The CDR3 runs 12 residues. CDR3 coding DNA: TGCGCCAGCAGCTTGGTTCCAGATACGCAGTATTTT. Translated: CASSLVPDTQYF.

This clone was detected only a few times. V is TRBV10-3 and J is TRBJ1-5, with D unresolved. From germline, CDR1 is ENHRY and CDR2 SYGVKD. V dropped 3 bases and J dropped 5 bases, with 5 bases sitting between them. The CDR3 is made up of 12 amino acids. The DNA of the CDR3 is TGTGCCATCAGTGATTTCGATCAGCCCCAGCATTTT. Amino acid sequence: CAISDFDQPQHF.

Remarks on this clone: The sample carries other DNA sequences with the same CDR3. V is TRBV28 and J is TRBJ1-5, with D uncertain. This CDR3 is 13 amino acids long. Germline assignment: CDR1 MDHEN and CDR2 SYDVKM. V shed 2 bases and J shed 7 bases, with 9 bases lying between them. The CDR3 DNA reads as TGTGCCAGCAGTTTACCGGGCTCACAGCCCCAGCATTTT. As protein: CASSLPGSQPQHF.